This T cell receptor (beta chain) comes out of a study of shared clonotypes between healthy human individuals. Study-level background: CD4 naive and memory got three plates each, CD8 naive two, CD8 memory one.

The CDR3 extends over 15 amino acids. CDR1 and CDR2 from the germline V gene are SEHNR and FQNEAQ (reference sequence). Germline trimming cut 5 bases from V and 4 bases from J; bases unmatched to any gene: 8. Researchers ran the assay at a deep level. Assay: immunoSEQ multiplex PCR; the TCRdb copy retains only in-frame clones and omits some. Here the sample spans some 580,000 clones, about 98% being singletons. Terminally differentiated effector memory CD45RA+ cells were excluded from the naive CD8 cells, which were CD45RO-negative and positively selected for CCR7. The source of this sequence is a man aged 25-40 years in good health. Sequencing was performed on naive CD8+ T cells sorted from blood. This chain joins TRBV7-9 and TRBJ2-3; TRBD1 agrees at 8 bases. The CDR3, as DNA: TGTGCCAGCAGCGAGGGACAGGCAGGATCAGATACGCAGTATTTT. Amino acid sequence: CASSEGQAGSDTQYF.